The 17 T cell receptor beta chains given below trace back to one sample, sequenced in a study of cytomegalovirus exposure and HLA in healthy donors. Use of 60 Vbeta and 13 Jbeta primers characterized the PCR. Libraries were prepared by immunoSEQ multiplex PCR; TCRdb keeps only in-frame clonotypes and omits some of them. The table records some 86,000 clones, roughly 80% of them present only once. The sequencing input was PBMCs. The receptors shown here come from a woman aged 40-49 years in good health and CMV-seropositive.

The chain employs TRBV7-8 and TRBJ2-7; 7 bases agree with TRBD1. The trim removed 1 base at V and 4 bases at J, leaving 19 bases unmatched. The CDR3 runs to 19 residues. Germline V CDR1 and CDR2: SGHVS, FQNEAQ. CDR3 nucleotides: TGTGCCAGCAGCTTAGGGCTGACAGGGAATTCTGGATCCAGGTACGAGCAGTACTTC. This codes for CASSLGLTGNSGSRYEQYF.

A word on this clone: The junction does not match germline at one end; this may be a read error. The chain has TRBV6-1 and TRBJ2-7; 7 nucleotides match TRBD2. This CDR3 is built from 12 residues. CDR1 and CDR2 (germline): MNHNS, SASEGT. The CDR3 here is CASRLGTTEKYF. The CDR3 DNA reads TGTGCCAGCAGGCTTGGGACTACCGAGAAGTACTTC.

CDR3 residues: CASSARDRPFYEQYF. The CDR3 region has the DNA TGTGCCAGCAGCGCCCGGGACAGGCCGTTCTACGAGCAGTACTTC. The rearrangement joins TRBV7-8 to TRBJ2-7; 8 bases fit TRBD1. CDR1 and CDR2 from the germline V gene are SGHVS and FQNEAQ. With V trimmed by 5 bases and J by 3 bases, 9 bases remained unmatched. CDR3 length equals 15 residues.

The V and J genes are TRBV13 and TRBJ1-1; D possibly corresponds to TRBD1 (6 bases). V lost 5 bases and J lost 6, with 16 bases in between. The CDR3 sequence is 14 residues long. Germline V lookup: CDR1 PRHDT, CDR2 FYEKMQ (reference sequence). The CDR3 is CASSPTGGAAEAFF. DNA for the CDR3: TGTGCCAGCAGCCCCACGGGGGGGGCCGCTGAAGCTTTCTTT. Full variable domain (remainder filled in from reference TRBV13 and TRBJ1-1): AAGVIQSPRHLIKEKRETATLKCYPIPRHDTVYWYQQGPGQDPQFLISFYEKMQSDKGSIPDRFSAQQFSDYHSELNMSSLELGDSALYFCASSPTGGAAEAFFGQGTRLTVV.

The CDR3 here is CASRRMTGTEAFF. The DNA for the CDR3 is TGTGCCAGCCGTCGTATGACGGGGACTGAAGCTTTCTTT. This rearrangement joins TRBV27 to TRBJ1-1; D uncertain. The V gene's germline CDR1 is MNHEY and CDR2 SMNVEV (reference sequence). The length of the CDR3 is 13 residues. V lost 8 bases to trimming and J lost 5 bases, with 15 bases between them.

The chain employs TRBV19 and TRBJ2-1, with a possible D match to TRBD1 (6 bases). The CDR3 contains 16 residues. Germline CDR1 is LNHDA and CDR2 is SQIVND (reference sequence). Trimming took 6 bases from V and 0 from J, leaving 15 bases between them. The DNA of the CDR3 is TGTGCCAGTAGGTCAGACCAGGGGACCTCCTACAATGAGCAGTTCTTC. Translating it yields CASRSDQGTSYNEQFF.

This chain joins TRBV4-1 and TRBJ2-7; TRBD1 is a possible D gene (6 bases). The V end was cut by 1 base, the J end by 7 bases, with 20 bases between. This CDR3 spans 16 amino acids. CDR1 and CDR2 (germline): MGHRA, YSYEKL. The CDR3 spells CASSQGGPDREGEQYF. DNA of the CDR3: TGCGCCAGCAGCCAAGGTGGCCCGGACAGAGAGGGGGAGCAGTACTTC.

Only a few counts were recorded for this clone. CDR3 in DNA: TGCGCCAGCAGCCCACTAACTCAGGGAAGAGCTGTGGACGAGCAGTACTTC. The encoded protein is CASSPLTQGRAVDEQYF. The rearrangement links TRBV4-1 to TRBJ2-7, with a possible D match to TRBD1 (5 bases). Deletions cut 4 bases from V and 5 bases from J, with 24 bases between. CDR1 and CDR2 (germline): MGHRA, YSYEKL. The length of the CDR3 is 17 residues.

The genes are TRBV28 and TRBJ2-6; TRBD2 might be the D (5 bases). Germline loops: CDR1 MDHEN, CDR2 SYDVKM. The V gene lost 4 bases and the J gene lost 1 base, with 26 bases spanning the gap. This CDR3 has 21 residues. The CDR3 sequence is CASSSDGEWVVGKSGANVLTF. CDR3 nucleotide sequence: TGTGCCAGCAGTTCTGACGGGGAGTGGGTGGTAGGAAAATCTGGGGCCAACGTCCTGACTTTC. Drawing the rest from reference TRBV28 and TRBJ2-6, the complete variable domain is DVKVTQSSRYLVKRTGEKVFLECVQDMDHENMFWYRQDPGLGLRLIYFSYDVKMKEKGDIPEGYSVSREKKERFSLILESASTNQTSMYLCASSSDGEWVVGKSGANVLTFGAGSRLTVL.

The chain couples TRBV6-1 to TRBJ2-5, with D perhaps matching TRBD1 (7 bases). Trimming shortened V by 5 bases and J by 5 bases, and 18 bases separated the two germline ends. The CDR3 sequence is 15 residues long. Germline CDR1 MNHNS, CDR2 SASEGT. As DNA, the CDR3 is TGTGCCAGCAGTCGTACAGGGGCCGGAGGGGAGACCCAGTACTTC. It encodes CASSRTGAGGETQYF.

V is TRBV30 and J is TRBJ2-3; 15 bases fit TRBD2. This CDR3 region has 17 residues. J lost 3 bases, V lost 5 bases, and 9 bases had no gene match. Germline values: CDR1 GTSNPN, CDR2 SVGIG (reference sequence). The CDR3 sequence is CAWAAGTSGRWTDTQYF. DNA for the CDR3: TGTGCCTGGGCTGCCGGGACTAGCGGGAGGTGGACAGATACGCAGTATTTT.

The V gene is TRBV6-5, the J gene TRBJ2-1, with 10 positions matching TRBD2. V lost 6 bases, J lost 5 bases, and 7 bases stayed unmatched. Germline V gene sequence: CDR1 MNHEY, CDR2 SVGAGI. This CDR3 is 15 amino acids long. CDR3 DNA sequence: TGTGCCAGCAGGCAAGCGGGGGGGCCAGACAATGAGCAGTTCTTC. This translates into CASRQAGGPDNEQFF.

V and J are TRBV30 and TRBJ1-6; D gene unclear. Germline V gene sequence: CDR1 GTSNPN, CDR2 SVGIG (reference sequence). V lost 0 bases and J 6 bases, leaving 12 bases between the germline ends. The CDR3 length is 15 residues. For the CDR3, the DNA is TGTGCCTGGAGTGTTAGCCACTTGGGTAATTCACCCCTCCACTTT. Translating gives CAWSVSHLGNSPLHF.

This chain connects TRBV19 to TRBJ1-1; TRBD1 might be the D (6 bases). Germline V gene sequence: CDR1 LNHDA, CDR2 SQIVND (reference sequence). The CDR3 has 12 amino acids. Trimming pared 9 bases from V and 6 bases from J, leaving 14 bases between. CDR3 protein: CASGQLGAEAFF. For the CDR3, the DNA is TGTGCCAGCGGACAGTTGGGGGCTGAAGCTTTCTTT.

The rearrangement links TRBV9 to TRBJ1-3; 11 positions agree with TRBD1. The CDR3 is 15 residues long. The V and J ends lost 3 bases and 3 bases, in that order; junction bases with no gene match: 2. Germline values: CDR1 SGDLS, CDR2 YYNGEE. The CDR3 region has the DNA TGTGCCAGCAGCGACGGGACAGGGGGTGGAAACACCATATATTTT. This codes for CASSDGTGGGNTIYF.

The chain combines TRBV28 with TRBJ1-1; no clear D gene. Trimming took off 6 bases at V and 4 bases at J, with 9 bases between the two ends. The CDR3 extends over 12 amino acids. Germline CDR1 reads MDHEN; CDR2 reads SYDVKM. The CDR3 loop is CASRSGPTEAFF. The DNA of the CDR3 is TGTGCCAGCAGATCTGGGCCCACTGAAGCTTTCTTT.

The chain joins TRBV28 to TRBJ2-7; 8 bases map to TRBD1. Germline CDR1 reads MDHEN; CDR2 reads SYDVKM. This CDR3 comprises 13 residues. The ends lost 6 bases at V and 7 bases at J; junction bases unmatched: 8. CDR3 DNA sequence: TGTGCCAGCAGGAATCAGGGGGCGCGGGAGCAGTACTTC. Translating gives CASRNQGAREQYF. Full variable domain (missing parts from reference TRBV28 and TRBJ2-7): DVKVTQSSRYLVKRTGEKVFLECVQDMDHENMFWYRQDPGLGLRLIYFSYDVKMKEKGDIPEGYSVSREKKERFSLILESASTNQTSMYLCASRNQGAREQYFGPGTRLTVT.